This T cell receptor (beta chain) was obtained from a study of early T cells in non-severe SARS-CoV-2 infection. TCRdb re-called the 5' RACE reads through MiXCR, storing one row per CDR3 protein. The table shows some 87,000 distinct CDR3 sequences, with around an eighth occurring only once. This clonotype was observed many times. The sample taken for sequencing was whole blood. The origin of this receptor is an adult who was a healthcare worker with PCR-confirmed SARS-CoV-2 infection or an uninfected control (not recorded which).

In nucleotides, the CDR3 is TGTGCCAGCAGTCCAGACTGGGGCTCTGGAAACACCATATATTTT. Its protein product is CASSPDWGSGNTIYF. The chain recombines TRBV6-5 with TRBJ1-3, with D unclear. The CDR3 spans 15 residues. V shed 5 bases and J shed 0 bases, with 11 bases lying between them. The germline V gene encodes CDR1 MNHEY and CDR2 SVGAGI.